This note documents a single T cell receptor (beta chain) sequence. What it recognizes is unknown. With 60 Vbeta and 13 Jbeta primers, the PCR was carried out. Clones were sequenced by immunoSEQ multiplex PCR, and TCRdb holds only the in-frame ones, with some missing. Among 110,000 or so clones listed, 65% to 85% were seen once. The sample is drawn from a study of cytomegalovirus exposure and HLA in healthy donors. Study-level points and caveats: Several top significant clusters appeared, in a later analysis, to be linked to common viral pathogens. The classifier reportedly diagnosed cytomegalovirus status with high specificity and sensitivity. Indistinguishable V segments, including TRBV6-2 and TRBV6-3, were excluded. Some highly shared sequence variants likely arose as a pipeline artifact.

Unmatched junction bases numbered 5, after V lost 6 bases and J lost 1 base. The CDR3 spans 14 residues. Germline CDR1 reads MNHNS; CDR2 reads SASEGT. The V call is TRBV6-1, the J call TRBJ1-1; TRBD1 aligns across 7 bases. The TCR originated in a woman aged 18-29 years in good health and CMV-seronegative. Sequencing was done on a sample of PBMCs. The CDR3 nucleotides read TGTGCCAGCAGACGGGACAGCGGGAACACTGAAGCTTTCTTT. Its protein is CASRRDSGNTEAFF.